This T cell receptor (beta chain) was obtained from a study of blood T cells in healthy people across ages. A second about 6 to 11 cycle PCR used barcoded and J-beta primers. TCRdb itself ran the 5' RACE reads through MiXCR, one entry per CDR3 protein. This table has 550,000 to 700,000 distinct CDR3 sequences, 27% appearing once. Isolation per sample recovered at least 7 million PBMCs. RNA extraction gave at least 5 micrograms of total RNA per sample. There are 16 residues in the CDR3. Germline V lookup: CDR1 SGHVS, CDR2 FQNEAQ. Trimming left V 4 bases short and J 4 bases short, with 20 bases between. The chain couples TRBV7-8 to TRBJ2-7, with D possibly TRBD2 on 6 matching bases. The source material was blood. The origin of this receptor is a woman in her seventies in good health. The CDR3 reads CASSSWGLDGSYEQYF. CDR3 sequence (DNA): TGTGCCAGCAGCTCTTGGGGACTCGATGGTTCGTACGAGCAGTACTTC.